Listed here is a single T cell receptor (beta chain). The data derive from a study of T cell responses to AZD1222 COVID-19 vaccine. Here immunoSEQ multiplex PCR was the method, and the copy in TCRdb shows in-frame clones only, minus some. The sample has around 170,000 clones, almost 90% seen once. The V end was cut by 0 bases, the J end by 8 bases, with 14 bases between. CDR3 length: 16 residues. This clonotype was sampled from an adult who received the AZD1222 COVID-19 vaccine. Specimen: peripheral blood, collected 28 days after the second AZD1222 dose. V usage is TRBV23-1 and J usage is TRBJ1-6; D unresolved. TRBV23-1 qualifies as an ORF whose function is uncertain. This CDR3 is CASSQSPERIDSPLHF. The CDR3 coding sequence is TGCGCCAGCAGTCAATCCCCGGAGAGAATAGATTCACCCCTCCACTTT.